This is a list of T cell receptor beta chains from one sample in a study of identical twins. TCRdb re-derived calls from the 5' RACE reads in MiXCR, one entry per CDR3 protein. The table shows hundreds of thousands of distinct CDR3 sequences, with 5.5% to 6.5% occurring only once. The sample comprised naive T cells sorted from blood. The receptors come from a man aged 18 to 29 in good health. The CDR3 runs from the conserved cysteine through the conserved F or W. D genes are given only for firm matches. The listing skips clone size in some rows; elsewhere it reads once, few, many or a size class.

cdr3_aa: CASSHPARGLAGGPHQDTQYF
cdr3_nt: TGCGCCAGCAGCCATCCCGCCCGTGGACTAGCGGGAGGTCCCCACCAAGATACGCAGTATTTT
d_call: TRBD2
clone_size: NA
v_call: TRBV4-1
j_call: TRBJ2-3

cdr3_aa: CASSLIMSSGSYEQYF
cdr3_nt: TGTGCCAGCAGCTTAATAATGTCTAGCGGCTCCTACGAGCAGTACTTC
d_call: TRBD2
clone_size: NA
v_call: TRBV7-8
j_call: TRBJ2-7

cdr3_aa: CASSPNRQAQTYNEQFF
cdr3_nt: TGTGCCAGCAGTCCTAACAGACAGGCCCAGACCTACAATGAGCAGTTCTTC
d_call: NA
clone_size: NA
v_call: TRBV27
j_call: TRBJ2-1

cdr3_aa: CSAIGTSGSSYNEQFF
cdr3_nt: TGCAGTGCTATAGGGACTAGCGGGAGCTCCTACAATGAGCAGTTCTTC
d_call: TRBD2
clone_size: few
v_call: TRBV20-1
j_call: TRBJ2-1

cdr3_aa: CASSLALGDNEQFF
cdr3_nt: TGTGCCAGCAGCTTAGCGCTTGGGGACAATGAGCAGTTCTTC
d_call: NA
clone_size: many
v_call: TRBV5-1
j_call: TRBJ2-1

cdr3_aa: CASSLTGGGFKSAFF
cdr3_nt: TGCGCCAGCAGCTTGACAGGCGGTGGGTTTAAGTCGGCTTTCTTT
d_call: NA
clone_size: many
v_call: TRBV5-1
j_call: TRBJ1-1

cdr3_aa: CARETSGYYNEQFF
cdr3_nt: TGTGCCAGGGAGACTAGCGGGTATTACAATGAGCAGTTCTTC
d_call: TRBD2
clone_size: few
v_call: TRBV2
j_call: TRBJ2-1

cdr3_aa: CASSLGYGTESF
cdr3_nt: TGTGCCAGCAGCCTTGGGTATGGTACGGAATCCTTC
d_call: NA
clone_size: many
v_call: TRBV7-9
j_call: TRBJ2-4

cdr3_aa: CASSIGPNTEAFF
cdr3_nt: TGTGCCAGCAGTATCGGACCGAACACTGAAGCTTTCTTT
d_call: NA
clone_size: many
v_call: TRBV2
j_call: TRBJ1-1

cdr3_aa: CASTAPGLAGVHEQYF
cdr3_nt: TGTGCCAGCACCGCCCCCGGACTAGCGGGAGTACACGAGCAGTACTTC
d_call: TRBD2
clone_size: NA
v_call: TRBV5-5
j_call: TRBJ2-7

cdr3_aa: CASSQTRTGGLQQFF
cdr3_nt: TGTGCCAGCAGCCAAACCAGGACAGGGGGCCTCCAGCAGTTCTTC
d_call: TRBD1
clone_size: NA
v_call: TRBV5-5
j_call: TRBJ2-1

cdr3_aa: CASSLSQGGWTQYF
cdr3_nt: TGTGCCAGCAGCCTCAGTCAGGGAGGGTGGACCCAGTACTTC
d_call: TRBD2
clone_size: NA
v_call: TRBV7-9
j_call: TRBJ2-5